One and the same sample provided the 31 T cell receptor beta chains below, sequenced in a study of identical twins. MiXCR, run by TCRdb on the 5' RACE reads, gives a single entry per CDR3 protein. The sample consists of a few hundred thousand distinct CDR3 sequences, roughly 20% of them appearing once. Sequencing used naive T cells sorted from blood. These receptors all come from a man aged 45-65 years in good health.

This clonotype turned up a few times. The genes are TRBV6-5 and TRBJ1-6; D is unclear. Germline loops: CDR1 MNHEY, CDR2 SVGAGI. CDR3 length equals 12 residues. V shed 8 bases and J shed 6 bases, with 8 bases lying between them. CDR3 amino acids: CASGTLNSPLHF. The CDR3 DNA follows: TGTGCCAGCGGCACCCTTAATTCACCCCTCCACTTT.

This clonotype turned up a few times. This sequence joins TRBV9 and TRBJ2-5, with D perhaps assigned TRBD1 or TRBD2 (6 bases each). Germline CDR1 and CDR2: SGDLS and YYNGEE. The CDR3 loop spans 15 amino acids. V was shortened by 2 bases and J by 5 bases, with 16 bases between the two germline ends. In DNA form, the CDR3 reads TGTGCCAGCAGCGTGGGGGGCGGTTCAAGGGAGACCCAGTACTTC. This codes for CASSVGGGSRETQYF.

The CDR3, as DNA: TGTGCCAGCAGCCGCCCACAGGGGCAAAATGAAAAACTGTTTTTT. Amino acid sequence: CASSRPQGQNEKLFF. The chain couples TRBV11-2 to TRBJ1-4, with 7 bases lining up with TRBD1. This CDR3 is 15 amino acids long. The V segment lost 5 bases and the J segment 5 bases; nucleotides outside the gene matches: 8. Germline values: CDR1 SGHAT, CDR2 FQNNGV.

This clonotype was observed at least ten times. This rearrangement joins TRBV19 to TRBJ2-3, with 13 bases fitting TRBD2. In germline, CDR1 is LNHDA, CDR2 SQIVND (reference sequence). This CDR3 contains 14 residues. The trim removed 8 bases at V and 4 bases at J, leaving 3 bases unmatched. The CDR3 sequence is CASGTSGVPDTQYF. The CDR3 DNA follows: TGTGCCAGTGGGACTAGCGGGGTACCAGATACGCAGTATTTT.

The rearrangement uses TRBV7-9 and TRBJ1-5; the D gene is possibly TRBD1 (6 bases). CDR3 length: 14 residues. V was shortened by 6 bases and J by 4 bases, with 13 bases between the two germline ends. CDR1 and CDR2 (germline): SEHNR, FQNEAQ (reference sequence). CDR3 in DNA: TGTGCCAGCAGTCGCGGGGGCTCGAATCAGCCCCAGCATTTT. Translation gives CASSRGGSNQPQHF. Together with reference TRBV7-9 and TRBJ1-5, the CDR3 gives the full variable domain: DTGVSQNPRHKITKRGQNVTFRCDPISEHNRLYWYRQTLGQGPEFLTYFQNEAQLEKSRLLSDRFSAERPKGSFSTLEIQRTEQGDSAMYLCASSRGGSNQPQHFGDGTRLSIL.

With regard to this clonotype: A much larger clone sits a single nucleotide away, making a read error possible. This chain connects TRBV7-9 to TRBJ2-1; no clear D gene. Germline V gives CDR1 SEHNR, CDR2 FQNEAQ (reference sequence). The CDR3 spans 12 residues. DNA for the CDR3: TGTGCCGGCAGCCTGGTGATACGAGAGCAGTTCTTC. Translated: CAGSLVIREQFF.

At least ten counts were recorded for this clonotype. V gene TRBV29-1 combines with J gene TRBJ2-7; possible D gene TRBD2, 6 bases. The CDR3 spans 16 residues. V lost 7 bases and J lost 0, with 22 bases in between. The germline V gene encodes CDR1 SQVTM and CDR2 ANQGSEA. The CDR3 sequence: CSASRGYRTTSYEQYF. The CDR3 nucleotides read TGCAGCGCCTCACGGGGGTACAGGACCACCTCCTACGAGCAGTACTTC.

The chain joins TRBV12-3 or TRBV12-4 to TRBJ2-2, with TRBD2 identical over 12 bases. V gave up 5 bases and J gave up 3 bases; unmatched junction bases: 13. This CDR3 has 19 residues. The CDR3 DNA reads TGTGCCAGCAGTCCCCAGCCCACTAGCGGGGGGCGTTACACCGGGGAGCTGTTTTTT. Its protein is CASSPQPTSGGRYTGELFF.

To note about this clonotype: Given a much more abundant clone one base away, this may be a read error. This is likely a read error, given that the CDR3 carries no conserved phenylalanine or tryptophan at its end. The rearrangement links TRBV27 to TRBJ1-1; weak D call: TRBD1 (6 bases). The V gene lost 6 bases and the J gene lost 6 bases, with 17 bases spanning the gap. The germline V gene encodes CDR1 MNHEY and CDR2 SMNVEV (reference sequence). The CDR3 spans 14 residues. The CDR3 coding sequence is TGTGCCAGCAGGGTACAGGGCGGATCCCCTGAAGCTTTCTCT. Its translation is CASRVQGGSPEAFS.

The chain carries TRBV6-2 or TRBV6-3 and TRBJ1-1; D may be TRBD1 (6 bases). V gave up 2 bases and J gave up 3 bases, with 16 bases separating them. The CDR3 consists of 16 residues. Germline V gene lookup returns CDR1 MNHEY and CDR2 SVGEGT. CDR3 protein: CASSYTAERGDTEAFF. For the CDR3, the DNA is TGTGCCAGCAGTTACACGGCGGAGAGGGGGGACACTGAAGCTTTCTTT.

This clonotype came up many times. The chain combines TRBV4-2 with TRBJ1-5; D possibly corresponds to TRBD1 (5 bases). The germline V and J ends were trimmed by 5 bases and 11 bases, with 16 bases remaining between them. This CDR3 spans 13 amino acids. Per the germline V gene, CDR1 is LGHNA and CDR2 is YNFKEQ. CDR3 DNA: TGTGCCAGCAGCAGAACCGACCGGGGGGCCCAGCATTTT. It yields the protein CASSRTDRGAQHF.

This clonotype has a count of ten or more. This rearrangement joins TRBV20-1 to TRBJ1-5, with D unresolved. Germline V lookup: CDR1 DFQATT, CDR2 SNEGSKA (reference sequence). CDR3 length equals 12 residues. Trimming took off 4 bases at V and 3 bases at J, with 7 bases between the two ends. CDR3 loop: CSAKRPNQPQHF. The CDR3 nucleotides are TGCAGTGCTAAGAGGCCCAATCAGCCCCAGCATTTT.

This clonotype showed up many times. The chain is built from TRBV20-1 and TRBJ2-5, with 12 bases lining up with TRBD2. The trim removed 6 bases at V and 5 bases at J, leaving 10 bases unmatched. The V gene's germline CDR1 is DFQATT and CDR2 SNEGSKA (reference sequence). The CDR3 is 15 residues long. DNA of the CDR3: TGCAGTGCACCGACTAGCGGGAGTTTCTGGGAGACCCAGTACTTC. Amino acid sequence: CSAPTSGSFWETQYF.

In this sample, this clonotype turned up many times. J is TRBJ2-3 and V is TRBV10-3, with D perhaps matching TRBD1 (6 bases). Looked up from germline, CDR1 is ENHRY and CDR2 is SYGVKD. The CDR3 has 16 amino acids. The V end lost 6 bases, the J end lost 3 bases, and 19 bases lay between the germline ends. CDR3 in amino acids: CAIRVGQGFFTDTQYF. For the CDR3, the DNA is TGTGCCATCAGAGTGGGGCAGGGGTTCTTTACAGATACGCAGTATTTT.

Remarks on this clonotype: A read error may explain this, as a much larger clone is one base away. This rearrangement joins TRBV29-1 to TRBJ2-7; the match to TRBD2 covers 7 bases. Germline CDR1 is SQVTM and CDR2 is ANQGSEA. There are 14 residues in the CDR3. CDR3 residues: CSVLTSPGPYERYF. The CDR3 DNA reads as TGCAGCGTGCTGACTAGCCCAGGTCCCTACGAGCGGTACTTC.

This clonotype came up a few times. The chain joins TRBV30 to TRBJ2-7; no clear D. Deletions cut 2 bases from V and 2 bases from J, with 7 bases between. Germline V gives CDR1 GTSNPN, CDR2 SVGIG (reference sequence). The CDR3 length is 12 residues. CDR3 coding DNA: TGTGCCTGGAGTACAGAGACCTACGAGCAGTACTTC. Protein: CAWSTETYEQYF. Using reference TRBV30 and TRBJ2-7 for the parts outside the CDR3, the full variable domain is SQTIHQWPATLVQPVGSPLSLECTVEGTSNPNLYWYRQAAGRGLQLLFYSVGIGQISSEVPQNLSASRPQDRQFILSSKKLLLSDSGFYLCAWSTETYEQYFGPGTRLTVT.

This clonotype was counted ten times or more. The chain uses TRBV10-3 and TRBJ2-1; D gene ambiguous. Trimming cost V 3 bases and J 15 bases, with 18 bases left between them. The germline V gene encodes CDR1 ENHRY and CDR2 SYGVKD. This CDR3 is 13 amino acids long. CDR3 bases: TGTGCCATCAGTGAAAGGGCAGCCACCCAGGCGTTCTTC. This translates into CAISERAATQAFF.

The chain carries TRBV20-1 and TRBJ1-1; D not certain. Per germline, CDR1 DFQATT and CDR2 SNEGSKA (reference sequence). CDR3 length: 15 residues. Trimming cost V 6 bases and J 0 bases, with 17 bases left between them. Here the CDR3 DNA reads TGCAGTGCCCGACGATCAGCCAGCATGAACACTGAAGCTTTCTTT. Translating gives CSARRSASMNTEAFF.

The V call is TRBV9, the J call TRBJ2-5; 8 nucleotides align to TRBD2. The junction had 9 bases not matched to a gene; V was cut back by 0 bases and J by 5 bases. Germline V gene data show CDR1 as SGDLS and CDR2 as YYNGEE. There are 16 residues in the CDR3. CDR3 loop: CASSVAGGPSGETQYF. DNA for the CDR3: TGTGCCAGCAGCGTAGCGGGAGGGCCCAGTGGGGAGACCCAGTACTTC.

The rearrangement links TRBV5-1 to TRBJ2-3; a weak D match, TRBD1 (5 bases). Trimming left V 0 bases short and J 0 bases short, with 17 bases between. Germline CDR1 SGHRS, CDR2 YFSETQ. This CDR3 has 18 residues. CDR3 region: CASSLGQGTLPSTDTQYF. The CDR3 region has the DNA TGCGCCAGCAGCTTGGGGCAGGGAACACTTCCTAGCACAGATACGCAGTATTTT.

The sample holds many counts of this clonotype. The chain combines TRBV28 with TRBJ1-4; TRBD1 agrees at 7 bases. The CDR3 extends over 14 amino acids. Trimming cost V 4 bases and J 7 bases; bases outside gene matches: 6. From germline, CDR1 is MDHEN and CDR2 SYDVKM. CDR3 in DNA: TGTGCCAGCAGTTGGACAGGCCGAGGTGAAAAACTGTTTTTT. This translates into CASSWTGRGEKLFF.

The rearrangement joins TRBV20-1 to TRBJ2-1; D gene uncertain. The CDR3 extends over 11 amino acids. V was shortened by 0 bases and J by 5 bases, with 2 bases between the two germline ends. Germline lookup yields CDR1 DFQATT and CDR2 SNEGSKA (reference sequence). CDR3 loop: CSARDHNEQFF. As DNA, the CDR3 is TGCAGTGCTAGAGACCACAATGAGCAGTTCTTC.

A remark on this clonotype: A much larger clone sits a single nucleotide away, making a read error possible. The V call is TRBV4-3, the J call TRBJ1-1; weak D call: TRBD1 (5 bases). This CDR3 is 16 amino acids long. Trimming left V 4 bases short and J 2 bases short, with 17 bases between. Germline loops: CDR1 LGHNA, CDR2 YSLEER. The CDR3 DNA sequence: TGCGCCAGCAGCCTACCCCCAGGACAAGACAACACTGAAGCTTTCTTT. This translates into CASSLPPGQDNTEAFF.

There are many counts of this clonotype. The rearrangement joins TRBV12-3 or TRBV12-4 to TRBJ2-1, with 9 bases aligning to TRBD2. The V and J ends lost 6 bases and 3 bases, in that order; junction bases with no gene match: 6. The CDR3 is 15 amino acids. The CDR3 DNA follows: TGTGCCAGCAGACCAGGACTAGCGTTCTACAATGAGCAGTTCTTC. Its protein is CASRPGLAFYNEQFF.

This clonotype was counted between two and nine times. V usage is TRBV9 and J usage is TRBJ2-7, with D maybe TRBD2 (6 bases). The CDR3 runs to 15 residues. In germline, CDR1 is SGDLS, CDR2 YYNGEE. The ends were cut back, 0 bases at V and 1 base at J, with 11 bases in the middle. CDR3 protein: CASSVDGGTSYEQYF. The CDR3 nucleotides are TGTGCCAGCAGCGTAGATGGGGGGACTTCCTACGAGCAGTACTTC. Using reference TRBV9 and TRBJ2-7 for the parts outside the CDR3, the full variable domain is DSGVTQTPKHLITATGQRVTLRCSPRSGDLSVYWYQQSLDQGLQFLIQYYNGEERAKGNILERFSAQQFPDLHSELNLSSLELGDSALYFCASSVDGGTSYEQYFGPGTRLTVT.

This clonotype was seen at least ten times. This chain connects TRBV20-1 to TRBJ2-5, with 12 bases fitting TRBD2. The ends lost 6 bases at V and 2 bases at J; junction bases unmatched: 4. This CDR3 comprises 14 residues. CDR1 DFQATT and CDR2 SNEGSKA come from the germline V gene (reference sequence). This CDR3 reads CSARTSGNQETQYF. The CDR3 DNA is TGCAGTGCCCGGACTAGCGGGAATCAAGAGACCCAGTACTTC.

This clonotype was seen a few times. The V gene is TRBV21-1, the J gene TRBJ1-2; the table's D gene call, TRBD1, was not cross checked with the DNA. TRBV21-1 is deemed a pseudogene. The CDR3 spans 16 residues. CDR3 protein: CASSKVLGGDPYGYTF. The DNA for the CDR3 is TGTGCCAGCAGCAAAGTATTAGGCGGCGACCCTTATGGCTACACCTTC.

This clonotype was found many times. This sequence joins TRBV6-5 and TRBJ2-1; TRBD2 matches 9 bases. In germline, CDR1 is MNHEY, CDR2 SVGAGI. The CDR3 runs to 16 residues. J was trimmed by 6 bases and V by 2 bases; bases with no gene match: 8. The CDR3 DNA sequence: TGTGCCAGCAGTTACGGGGGCGGGGGGGCACTCAATGAGCAGTTCTTC. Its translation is CASSYGGGGALNEQFF.

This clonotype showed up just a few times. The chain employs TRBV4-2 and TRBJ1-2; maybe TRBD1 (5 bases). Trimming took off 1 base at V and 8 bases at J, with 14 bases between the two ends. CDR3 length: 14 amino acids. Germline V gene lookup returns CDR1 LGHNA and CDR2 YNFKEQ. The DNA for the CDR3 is TGTGCCAGCAGCCAAGTGGGGCACGACGGGGGCTACACCTTC. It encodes CASSQVGHDGGYTF.

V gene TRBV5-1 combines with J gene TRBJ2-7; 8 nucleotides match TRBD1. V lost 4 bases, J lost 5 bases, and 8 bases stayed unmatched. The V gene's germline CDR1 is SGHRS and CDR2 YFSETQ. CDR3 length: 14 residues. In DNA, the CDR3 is TGCGCCAGCAGCGTGGGACAGGCGGCGAACGAGCAGTACTTC. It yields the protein CASSVGQAANEQYF.

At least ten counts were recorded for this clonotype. This CDR3 is CASSQEATGGYEQYF. The CDR3, as DNA: TGTGCCAGCAGCCAAGAAGCGACAGGGGGTTACGAGCAGTACTTC. The chain joins TRBV4-2 to TRBJ2-7; 9 bases match TRBD1. In germline, CDR1 is LGHNA, CDR2 YNFKEQ. After removal of 0 bases from V and 4 bases from J, the junction contained 4 bases not matched to a gene. The CDR3 is made up of 15 amino acids.